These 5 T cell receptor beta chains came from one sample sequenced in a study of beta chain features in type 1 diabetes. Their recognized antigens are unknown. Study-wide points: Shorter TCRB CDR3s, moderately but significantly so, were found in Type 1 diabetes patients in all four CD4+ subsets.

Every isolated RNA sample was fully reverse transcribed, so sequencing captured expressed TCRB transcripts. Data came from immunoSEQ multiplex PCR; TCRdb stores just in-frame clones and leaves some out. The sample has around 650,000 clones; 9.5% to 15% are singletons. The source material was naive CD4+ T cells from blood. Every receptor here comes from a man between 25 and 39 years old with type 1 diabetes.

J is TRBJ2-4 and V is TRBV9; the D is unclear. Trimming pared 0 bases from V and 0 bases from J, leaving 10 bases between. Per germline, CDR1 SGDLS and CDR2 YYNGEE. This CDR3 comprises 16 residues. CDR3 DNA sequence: TGTGCCAGCAGCGTAGTGCCAGATCTAGCCAAAAACATTCAGTACTTC. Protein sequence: CASSVVPDLAKNIQYF.

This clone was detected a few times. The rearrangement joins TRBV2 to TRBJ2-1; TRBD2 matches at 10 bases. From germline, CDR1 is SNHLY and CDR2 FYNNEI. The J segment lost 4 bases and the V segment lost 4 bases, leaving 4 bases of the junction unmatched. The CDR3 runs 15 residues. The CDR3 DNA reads TGTGCCAGCAGTGTCGAAGCGGGGGGGTACAATGAGCAGTTCTTC. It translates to CASSVEAGGYNEQFF.

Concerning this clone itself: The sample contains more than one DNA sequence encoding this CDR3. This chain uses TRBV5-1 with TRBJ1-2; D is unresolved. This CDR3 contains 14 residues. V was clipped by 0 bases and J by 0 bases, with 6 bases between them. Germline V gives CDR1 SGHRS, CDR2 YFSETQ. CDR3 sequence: CASSLEGSNYGYTF. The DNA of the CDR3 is TGCGCCAGCAGCTTGGAGGGATCTAACTATGGCTACACCTTC.

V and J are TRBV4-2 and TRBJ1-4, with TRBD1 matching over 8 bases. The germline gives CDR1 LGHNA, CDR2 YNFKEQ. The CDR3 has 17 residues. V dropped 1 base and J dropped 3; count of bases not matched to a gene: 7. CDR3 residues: CASSQGGGRGPNEKLFF. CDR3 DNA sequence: TGTGCCAGCAGCCAAGGAGGCGGCAGGGGGCCTAATGAAAAACTGTTTTTT.

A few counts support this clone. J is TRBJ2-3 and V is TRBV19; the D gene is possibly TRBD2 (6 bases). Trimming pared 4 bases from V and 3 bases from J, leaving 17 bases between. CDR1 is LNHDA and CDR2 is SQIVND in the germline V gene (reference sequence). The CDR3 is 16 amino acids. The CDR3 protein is CASSTPPEGRTDTQYF. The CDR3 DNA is TGTGCCAGTAGTACACCTCCGGAGGGAAGGACAGATACGCAGTATTTT.